A selection of T cell receptor beta chains follows, all from one sample in a study of blood T cells in healthy people across ages. One entry per CDR3 protein, called by TCRdb with MiXCR from the 5' RACE reads. The table records 980,000 or so distinct CDR3 sequences, about 48% of them present only once. The specimen was blood. The receptors come from a man aged 25-45 years in good health. CDR3s include the opening cysteine and the closing phenylalanine or tryptophan. The D gene is left open where the match is weak. A clone size is listed for some rows: how often the clone was seen (once, few, many), or a class if it is expanded.

clone size,V gene,D gene,J gene,CDR3 protein,CDR3 DNA
.,TRBV5-1,TRBD1,TRBJ2-1,CASSHRGQSSYNEQFF,TGCGCCAGCAGCCACAGGGGGCAGAGCTCCTACAATGAGCAGTTCTTC
.,TRBV28,.,TRBJ2-5,CASSYRSPRTQYF,TGTGCCAGCAGTTATCGATCCCCACGGACCCAGTACTTC
.,TRBV27,TRBD1,TRBJ2-3,CASTRDRDGDTQYF,TGTGCCAGCACCCGGGACAGGGATGGAGATACGCAGTATTTT
.,TRBV5-1,.,TRBJ2-5,CASSLTLGRKETQYF,TGCGCCAGCAGCTTGACCCTAGGACGGAAAGAGACCCAGTACTTC
few,TRBV15,.,TRBJ2-1,CATIPAQRPSEQFF,TGTGCCACCATCCCGGCGCAGCGGCCCTCGGAGCAGTTCTTC
.,TRBV27,.,TRBJ1-3,CASSLSWGGTNSGNTIYF,TGTGCCAGCAGTTTATCCTGGGGGGGGACAAATTCTGGAAACACCATATATTTT
few,TRBV29-1,.,TRBJ2-7,CSSRDKSYEQYF,TGCAGCTCACGGGACAAATCCTACGAGCAGTACTTC
few,TRBV20-1,.,TRBJ1-2,CSARDSERDGLYGYTF,TGCAGTGCTAGAGATTCGGAAAGGGACGGATTGTATGGCTACACCTTC
many,TRBV6-5,TRBD1,TRBJ2-7,CASSYSGRGTYEQYF,TGTGCCAGCAGTTACTCGGGCAGGGGGACCTACGAGCAGTACTTC
once,TRBV20-1,.,TRBJ2-5,CSAFPGAGQETQYF,TGCAGTGCCTTTCCTGGCGCCGGCCAAGAGACCCAGTACTTC
few,TRBV11-1,TRBD2,TRBJ2-1,CASSLDWTSVEQFF,TGTGCCAGCAGCTTAGACTGGACTAGCGTAGAGCAGTTCTTC
.,TRBV29-1,.,TRBJ2-1,CSHSGGLASEGLPYNEQFF,TGCAGCCATTCCGGAGGGTTAGCCTCTGAAGGATTACCCTACAATGAGCAGTTCTTC
.,TRBV27,.,TRBJ2-1,CASSSGTWSSYNEQFF,TGTGCCAGCAGTTCCGGGACTTGGAGCTCCTACAATGAGCAGTTCTTC
few,TRBV4-2,.,TRBJ1-4,CASSQDKRDDVTNEKLFF,TGTGCCAGCAGCCAAGATAAACGGGACGACGTAACTAATGAAAAACTGTTTTTT
.,TRBV10-2,.,TRBJ2-4,CASSESLTLAKNIQYF,TGCGCCAGCAGTGAGAGCCTTACCTTAGCCAAAAACATTCAGTACTTC
few,TRBV6-1,TRBD2,TRBJ2-3,CASERGGLDTQYF,TGTGCCAGCGAGCGGGGGGGCCTGGATACGCAGTATTTT
few,TRBV14,.,TRBJ2-1,CASSQDVFWNFQFF,TGTGCCAGCAGCCAAGACGTATTTTGGAACTTTCAGTTCTTC
few,TRBV7-3,.,TRBJ2-1,CASSLLGGVDNEQFF,TGTGCCAGCAGCTTACTCGGCGGAGTCGACAATGAGCAGTTCTTC
.,TRBV7-2,.,TRBJ1-1,CATDGGSTEAFF,TGTGCCACTGACGGTGGCTCCACTGAAGCTTTCTTT
.,TRBV29-1,.,TRBJ2-1,CSVEVWGTLYNEQFF,TGCAGCGTTGAGGTCTGGGGGACGCTCTACAATGAGCAGTTCTTC
few,TRBV7-6,.,TRBJ1-1,CASSQPLTPNTEAFF,TGTGCCAGCAGCCAACCCTTGACCCCGAACACTGAAGCTTTCTTT
.,TRBV7-2,TRBD1,TRBJ1-2,CASSKRQGSGGYTF,TGTGCCAGCAGCAAGAGACAGGGATCAGGTGGCTACACCTTC
.,TRBV12-3/TRBV12-4,.,TRBJ2-7,CASRTQGGEQYF,TGTGCCAGCAGAACTCAGGGGGGCGAGCAGTACTTC
.,TRBV10-3,.,TRBJ2-7,CAISDSTGYEQYF,TGTGCCATCAGTGATAGTACGGGCTACGAGCAGTACTTC
.,TRBV3-1,.,TRBJ2-1,CASSQALGEQFF,TGTGCCAGCAGCCAAGCTTTGGGTGAGCAGTTCTTC
.,TRBV7-9,.,TRBJ2-6,CASSLMRDPRGPGANVLTF,TGTGCCAGCAGCTTAATGAGGGACCCACGGGGACCTGGGGCCAACGTCCTGACTTTC
.,TRBV5-5,.,TRBJ2-1,CASSLGWQGNEQFF,TGTGCCAGCAGCTTGGGCTGGCAGGGGAATGAGCAGTTCTTC
.,TRBV20-1,TRBD1,TRBJ2-3,CSAQPPDRGTDTQYF,TGCAGTGCTCAGCCCCCGGACAGGGGAACAGATACGCAGTATTTT
.,TRBV7-9,.,TRBJ1-6,CASSLDGSSYNSPLHF,TGTGCCAGCAGCTTAGATGGCAGCTCCTATAATTCACCCCTCCACTTT
.,TRBV6-2/TRBV6-3,.,TRBJ2-7,CASSQGHRSYEQYF,TGTGCCAGCAGCCAGGGACACCGCTCCTACGAGCAGTACTTC
few,TRBV12-3/TRBV12-4,.,TRBJ2-1,CASSFGRSANSYNEQFF,TGTGCCAGCAGTTTCGGACGGTCAGCGAACTCCTACAATGAGCAGTTCTTC
.,TRBV20-1,.,TRBJ2-3,CSAGRKPVTQYF,TGCAGTGCCGGTAGGAAACCTGTTACGCAGTATTTT
few,TRBV28,TRBD1,TRBJ1-2,CASSTGTGSVYGYTF,TGTGCCAGCAGTACCGGGACAGGGAGTGTCTATGGCTACACCTTC
few,TRBV24-1,.,TRBJ2-1,CATSDSGGERNEQFF,TGTGCCACCAGTGATTCGGGGGGCGAAAGGAATGAGCAGTTCTTC
.,TRBV12-3/TRBV12-4,TRBD1,TRBJ2-7,CASSPGQGALEQYF,TGTGCCAGCAGCCCGGGACAGGGGGCATTGGAGCAGTACTTC
.,TRBV5-1,TRBD1,TRBJ2-7,CASSLGVTGENEQYF,TGCGCCAGCAGCTTGGGAGTGACAGGGGAGAACGAGCAGTACTTC
few,TRBV9,TRBD1,TRBJ2-2,CASSVASGQGIPGELFF,TGTGCCAGCAGCGTAGCTTCGGGACAGGGGATCCCCGGGGAGCTGTTTTTT
.,TRBV11-2,.,TRBJ2-7,CASSYLLAGQRYEQYF,TGTGCCAGCAGCTACCTCCTGGCGGGGCAGCGGTACGAGCAGTACTTC
few,TRBV20-1,.,TRBJ2-1,CSAKGGKPYNEQFF,TGCAGTGCTAAGGGGGGCAAACCCTACAATGAGCAGTTCTTC
.,TRBV12-5,.,TRBJ2-3,CASAGAPDTQYF,TGTGCTAGTGCTGGGGCTCCAGATACGCAGTATTTT